Listed below are T cell receptor beta chains from one sample, sequenced in a study of neoadjuvant nivolumab and ipilimumab in lung cancer. Here immunoSEQ multiplex PCR was the method, and the copy in TCRdb shows in-frame clones only, minus some. The sample has some 26,000 clones, 75% to 90% seen once; the top ten hold 8.6%. Material: tumor tissue, obtained after neoadjuvant nivolumab, alone or with ipilimumab, at or shortly before surgery. Receptor source: an adult with non-small cell lung cancer. The CDR3 runs from the conserved cysteine through the conserved F or W. D genes are given only for firm matches. For some rows the clone size is stated as once, few or many, or as a class when expanded; others skip it.

>-|TRBJ2-6|TRBV7-6|-
CASSSSLGGANVLTF
TGTGCCAGCAGCTCCTCCCTAGGCGGGGCCAACGTCCTGACTTTC
>-|TRBJ1-3|TRBV6-6|-
CASSPRLVGNTIYF
TGTGCCAGCAGTCCTAGGCTGGTAGGAAACACCATATATTTT
>-|TRBJ1-1|TRBV30|-
CAWSRGATTEAFF
TGTGCCTGGAGCCGGGGGGCGACTACTGAAGCTTTCTTT
>-|TRBJ1-2|TRBV6-5|-
CASSPKGRVGYGYTF
TGTGCCAGCAGTCCTAAGGGGCGGGTGGGATATGGCTACACCTTC
>TRBD1|TRBJ2-7|TRBV30|-
CAGWDSPYEQYF
TGTGCCGGGTGGGACAGCCCCTACGAGCAGTACTTC
>TRBD2|TRBJ2-7|TRBV18|-
CASSPPPTSGNYEQYF
TGTGCCAGCTCACCACCGCCGACTAGCGGGAACTACGAGCAGTACTTC
>-|TRBJ1-2|TRBV20-1|-
CSLKGYTF
TGCAGCCTCAAGGGCTACACCTTC
>-|TRBJ2-7|TRBV11-2|-
CASSLPRGSSYEQYF
TGTGCCAGCAGCTTACCTCGCGGCAGCTCCTACGAGCAGTACTTC
>TRBD1|TRBJ2-3|TRBV25-1|-
CASSRGTGGSLSTDTQYF
TGTGCCAGCAGCCGCGGGACAGGGGGCTCACTTAGCACAGATACGCAGTATTTT
>-|TRBJ1-1|TRBV12-5|-
CASGLRGVRLAFF
TGTGCTAGTGGTTTGCGGGGTGTGCGGCTCGCTTTCTTT
>-|TRBJ1-1|TRBV19|-
CASSPAGLNTEAFF
TGTGCCAGTAGTCCGGCAGGGTTGAACACTGAAGCTTTCTTT
>TRBD2|TRBJ2-5|TRBV5-4|once
CASSFSGGETQYF
TGTGCCAGCAGCTTTAGCGGGGGGGAGACCCAGTACTTC
>-|TRBJ1-1|TRBV29-1|once
CSVIIGEFEAFF
TGCAGCGTCATTATCGGAGAATTTGAAGCTTTCTTT
>-|TRBJ1-3|TRBV29-1|-
CSVSKSSGNTIYF
TGCAGCGTCAGCAAGAGCTCTGGAAACACCATATATTTT
>-|TRBJ2-2|TRBV15|-
CATSRDRGTGELFF
TGTGCCACCAGCAGAGATCGGGGTACCGGGGAGCTGTTTTTT
>TRBD2|TRBJ2-1|TRBV30|-
CAWSRLAGVGYNEQFF
TGTGCCTGGAGTAGACTAGCGGGAGTGGGTTACAATGAGCAGTTCTTC
>TRBD1|TRBJ2-5|TRBV7-9|once
CASSSGTAAQYF
TGTGCCAGCAGCTCGGGGACAGCCGCACAGTACTTC
>-|TRBJ2-7|TRBV5-1|-
CASSLVSRGYEQYF
TGCGCCAGCAGCTTGGTAAGCCGTGGCTACGAGCAGTACTTC
>TRBD2|TRBJ2-6|TRBV5-4|-
CASSQGLAGATGANVLTF
TGTGCCAGCAGCCAAGGACTAGCGGGAGCTACTGGGGCCAACGTCCTGACTTTC
>-|TRBJ1-4|TRBV14|-
CASSRTPGAGDEKLFF
TGTGCCAGCAGCCGCACCCCCGGGGCAGGGGATGAAAAACTGTTTTTT
>-|TRBJ2-5|TRBV5-4|-
CASSLVSETQYF
TGTGCCAGCAGCTTAGTTTCGGAGACCCAGTACTTC
>TRBD2|TRBJ2-7|TRBV4-2|-
CASSLRPGGGVAYEQYF
TGTGCCAGCAGCTTGCGGCCGGGGGGAGGGGTCGCCTACGAGCAGTACTTC
>-|TRBJ1-1|TRBV28|-
CASSSAGGENTEAFF
TGTGCCAGCAGTTCCGCCGGGGGCGAGAACACTGAAGCTTTCTTT
>TRBD2|TRBJ2-3|TRBV27|-
CASSLRASGTSTDTQYF
TGTGCCAGCAGTTTGAGGGCTAGCGGGACGAGCACAGATACGCAGTATTTT
>-|TRBJ1-1|TRBV6-5|-
CASGGSGGTEAFF
TGTGCCAGCGGGGGGTCGGGGGGCACTGAAGCTTTCTTT
>TRBD2|TRBJ2-3|TRBV29-1|-
CSVSLAGDTDTQYF
TGCAGCGTTTCGCTAGCGGGAGACACAGATACGCAGTATTTT
>-|TRBJ2-7|TRBV11-3|-
CASSSWVYEQYF
TGTGCCAGCAGCTCCTGGGTATACGAGCAGTACTTC
>TRBD1|TRBJ2-5|TRBV5-1|-
CASSWPGQGVEETQYF
TGCGCCAGCAGCTGGCCGGGACAGGGGGTAGAGGAGACCCAGTACTTC
>TRBD1|TRBJ2-3|TRBV30|-
CAWSVTGATDTQYF
TGTGCCTGGAGTGTTACAGGGGCGACAGATACGCAGTATTTT
>-|TRBJ1-1|TRBV25-1|-
CASSGPQGWNTEAFF
TGTGCCAGCAGTGGTCCCCAGGGCTGGAACACTGAAGCTTTCTTT
>-|TRBJ1-2|TRBV11-3|-
CASSPNTGGPGYTF
TGTGCCAGCAGCCCGAATACGGGAGGACCTGGCTACACCTTC
>-|TRBJ2-7|TRBV2|medium-sized
CASSRQGNEQYF
TGTGCCAGCAGTCGCCAGGGGAACGAGCAGTACTTC